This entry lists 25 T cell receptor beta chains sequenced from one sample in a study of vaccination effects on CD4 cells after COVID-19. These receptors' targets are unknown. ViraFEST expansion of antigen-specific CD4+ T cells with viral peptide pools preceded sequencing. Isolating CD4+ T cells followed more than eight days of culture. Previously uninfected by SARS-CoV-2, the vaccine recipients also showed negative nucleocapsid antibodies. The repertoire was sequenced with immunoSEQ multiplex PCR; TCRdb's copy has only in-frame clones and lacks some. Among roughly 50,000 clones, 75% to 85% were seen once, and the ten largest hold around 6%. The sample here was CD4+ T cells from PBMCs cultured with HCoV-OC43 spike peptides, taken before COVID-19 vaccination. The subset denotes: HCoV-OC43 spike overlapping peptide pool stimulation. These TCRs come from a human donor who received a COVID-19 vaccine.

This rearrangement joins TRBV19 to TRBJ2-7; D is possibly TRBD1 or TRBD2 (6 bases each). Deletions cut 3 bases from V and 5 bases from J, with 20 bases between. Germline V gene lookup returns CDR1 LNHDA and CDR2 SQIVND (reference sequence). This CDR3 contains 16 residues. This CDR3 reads CASSIVWGADRHEQYV. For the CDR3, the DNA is TGTGCCAGTAGTATCGTGTGGGGGGCCGACCGCCACGAGCAGTACGTC.

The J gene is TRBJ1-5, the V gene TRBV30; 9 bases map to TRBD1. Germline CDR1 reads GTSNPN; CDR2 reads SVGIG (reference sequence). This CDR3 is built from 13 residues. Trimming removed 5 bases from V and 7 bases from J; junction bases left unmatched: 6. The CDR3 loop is CAWGQGIGQPQHF. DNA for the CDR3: TGTGCCTGGGGACAGGGGATAGGGCAGCCCCAGCATTTT. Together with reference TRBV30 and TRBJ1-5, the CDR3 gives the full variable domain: SQTIHQWPATLVQPVGSPLSLECTVEGTSNPNLYWYRQAAGRGLQLLFYSVGIGQISSEVPQNLSASRPQDRQFILSSKKLLLSDSGFYLCAWGQGIGQPQHFGDGTRLSIL.

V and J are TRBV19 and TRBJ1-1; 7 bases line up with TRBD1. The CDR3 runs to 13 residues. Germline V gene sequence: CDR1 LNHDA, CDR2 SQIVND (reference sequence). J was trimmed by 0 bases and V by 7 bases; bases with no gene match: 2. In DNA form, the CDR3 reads TGTGCCAGTAAGGACAGGCTGAACACTGAAGCTTTCTTT. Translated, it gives CASKDRLNTEAFF.

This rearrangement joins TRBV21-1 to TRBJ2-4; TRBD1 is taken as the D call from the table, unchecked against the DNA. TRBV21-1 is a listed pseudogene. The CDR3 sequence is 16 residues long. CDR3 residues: CASSNQGSQGKNIQYF. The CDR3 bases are TGTGCCAGCAGCAATCAGGGGTCACAGGGTAAAAACATTCAGTACTTC.

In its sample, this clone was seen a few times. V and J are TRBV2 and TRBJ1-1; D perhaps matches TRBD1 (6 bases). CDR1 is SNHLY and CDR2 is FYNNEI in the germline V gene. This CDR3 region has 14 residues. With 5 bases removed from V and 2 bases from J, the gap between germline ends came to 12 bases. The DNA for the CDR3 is TGTGCCAGCAGTTGGACAGCCATCAACACTGAAGCTTTCTTT. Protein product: CASSWTAINTEAFF.

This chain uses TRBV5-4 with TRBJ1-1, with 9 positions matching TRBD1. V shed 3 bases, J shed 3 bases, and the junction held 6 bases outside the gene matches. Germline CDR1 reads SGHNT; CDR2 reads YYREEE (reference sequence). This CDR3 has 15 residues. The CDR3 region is CASSYPGQGHTEAFF. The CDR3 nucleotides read TGTGCCAGCAGCTACCCGGGACAGGGTCACACTGAAGCTTTCTTT.

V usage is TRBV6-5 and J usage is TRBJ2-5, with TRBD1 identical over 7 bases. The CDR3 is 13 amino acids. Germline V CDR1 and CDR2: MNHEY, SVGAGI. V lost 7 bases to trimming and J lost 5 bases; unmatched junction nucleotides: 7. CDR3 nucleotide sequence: TGTGCCAGCATTGGACAGGCGATGGAGACCCAGTACTTC. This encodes CASIGQAMETQYF.

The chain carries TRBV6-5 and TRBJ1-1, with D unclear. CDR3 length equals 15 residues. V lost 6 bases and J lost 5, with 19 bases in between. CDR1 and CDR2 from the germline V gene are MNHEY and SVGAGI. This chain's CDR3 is CASSPRGRWRTEAFF. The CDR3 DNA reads TGTGCCAGCAGCCCACGAGGGCGGTGGAGGACTGAAGCTTTCTTT.

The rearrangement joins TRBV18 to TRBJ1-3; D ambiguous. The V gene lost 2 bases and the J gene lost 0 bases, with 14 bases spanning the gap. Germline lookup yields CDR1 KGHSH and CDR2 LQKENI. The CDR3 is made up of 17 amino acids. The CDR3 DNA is TGTGCCAGCTCACCATGGGCAGGCTTAAGCTCTGGAAACACCATATATTTT. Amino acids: CASSPWAGLSSGNTIYF.

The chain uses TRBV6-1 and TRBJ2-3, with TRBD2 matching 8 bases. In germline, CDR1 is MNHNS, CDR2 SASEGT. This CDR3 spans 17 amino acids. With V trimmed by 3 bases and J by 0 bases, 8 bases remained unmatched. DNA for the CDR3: TGTGCCAGCAGTGAGGGAAAACTAGCGGCCAGCACAGATACGCAGTATTTT. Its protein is CASSEGKLAASTDTQYF.

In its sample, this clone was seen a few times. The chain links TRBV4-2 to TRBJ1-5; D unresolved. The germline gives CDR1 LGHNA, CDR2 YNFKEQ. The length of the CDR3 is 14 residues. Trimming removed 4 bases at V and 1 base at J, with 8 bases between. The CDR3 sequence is CASSPPESNQPQHF. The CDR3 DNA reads TGTGCCAGCAGCCCCCCTGAGAGCAATCAGCCCCAGCATTTT.

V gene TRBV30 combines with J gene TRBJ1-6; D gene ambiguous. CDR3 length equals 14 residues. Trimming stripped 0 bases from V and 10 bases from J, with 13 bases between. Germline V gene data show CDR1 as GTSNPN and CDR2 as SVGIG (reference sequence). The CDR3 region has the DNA TGTGCCTGGAGTGTACCAGATTTTGTCTCACCCCTCCACTTT. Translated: CAWSVPDFVSPLHF.

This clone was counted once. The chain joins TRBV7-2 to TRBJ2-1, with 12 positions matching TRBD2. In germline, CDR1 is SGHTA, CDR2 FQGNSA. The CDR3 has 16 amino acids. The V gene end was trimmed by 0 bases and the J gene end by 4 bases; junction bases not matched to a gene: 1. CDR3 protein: CASSLALAGGYNEQFF. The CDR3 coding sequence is TGTGCCAGCAGCTTAGCGCTAGCGGGGGGGTACAATGAGCAGTTCTTC.

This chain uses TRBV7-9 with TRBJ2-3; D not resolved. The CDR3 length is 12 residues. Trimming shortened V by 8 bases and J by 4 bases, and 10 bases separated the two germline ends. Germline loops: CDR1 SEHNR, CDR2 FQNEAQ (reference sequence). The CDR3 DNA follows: TGTGCCAGCGTACAGTCCGCAGATACGCAGTATTTT. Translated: CASVQSADTQYF. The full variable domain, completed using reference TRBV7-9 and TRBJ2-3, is DTGVSQNPRHKITKRGQNVTFRCDPISEHNRLYWYRQTLGQGPEFLTYFQNEAQLEKSRLLSDRFSAERPKGSFSTLEIQRTEQGDSAMYLCASVQSADTQYFGPGTRLTVL.

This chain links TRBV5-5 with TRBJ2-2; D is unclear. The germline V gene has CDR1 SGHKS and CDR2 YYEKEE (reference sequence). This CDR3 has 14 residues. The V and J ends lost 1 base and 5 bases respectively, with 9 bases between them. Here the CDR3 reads CASSLTWSTGELFF. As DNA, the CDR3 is TGTGCCAGCAGCTTGACTTGGTCTACCGGGGAGCTGTTTTTT.

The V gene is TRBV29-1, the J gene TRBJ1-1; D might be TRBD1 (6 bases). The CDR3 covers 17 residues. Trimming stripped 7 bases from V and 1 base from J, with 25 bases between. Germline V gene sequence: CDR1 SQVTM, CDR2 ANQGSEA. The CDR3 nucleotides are TGCAGCGCCAGGGCGGACCTCCGTATAGGGGGGAACACTGAAGCTTTCTTT. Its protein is CSARADLRIGGNTEAFF. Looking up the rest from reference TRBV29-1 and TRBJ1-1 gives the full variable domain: SAVISQKPSRDICQRGTSLTIQCQVDSQVTMMFWYRQQPGQSLTLIATANQGSEATYESGFVIDKFPISRPNLTFSTLTVSNMSPEDSSIYLCSARADLRIGGNTEAFFGQGTRLTVV.

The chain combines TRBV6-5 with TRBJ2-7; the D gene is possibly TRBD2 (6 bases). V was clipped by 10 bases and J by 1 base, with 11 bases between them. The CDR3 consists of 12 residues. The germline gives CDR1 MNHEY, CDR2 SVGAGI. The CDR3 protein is CATIADSYEQYV. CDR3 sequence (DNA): TGTGCCACCATAGCGGATTCCTACGAGCAGTACGTC.

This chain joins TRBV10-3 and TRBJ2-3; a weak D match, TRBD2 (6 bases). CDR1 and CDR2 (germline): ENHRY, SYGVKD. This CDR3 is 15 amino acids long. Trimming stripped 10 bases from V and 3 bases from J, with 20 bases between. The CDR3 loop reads CATSRGALRTDTQYF. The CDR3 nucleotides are TGTGCCACATCACGCGGGGCCTTGAGGACAGATACGCAGTATTTT.

Here the CDR3 DNA reads TGTGCCAGCAGCTTGGGGCCAGGGTTCTCTGGAAACACCATATATTTT. It is translated as CASSLGPGFSGNTIYF. The chain combines TRBV5-6 with TRBJ1-3; tentatively, D is TRBD1 (5 bases). In germline, CDR1 is SGHDT, CDR2 YYEEEE. The CDR3 is 16 residues long. Trimming removed 0 bases from V and 0 bases from J, with 10 bases in between. The variable domain in full, completed from reference TRBV5-6 and TRBJ1-3, reads DAGVTQSPTHLIKTRGQQVTLRCSPKSGHDTVSWYQQALGQGPQFIFQYYEEEERQRGNFPDRFSGHQFPNYSSELNVNALLLGDSALYLCASSLGPGFSGNTIYFGEGSWLTVV.

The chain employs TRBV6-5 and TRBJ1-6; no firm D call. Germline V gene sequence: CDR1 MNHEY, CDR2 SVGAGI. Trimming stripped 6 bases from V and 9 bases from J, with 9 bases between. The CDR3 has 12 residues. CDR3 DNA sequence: TGTGCCAGCAGGAAAGGTACTTCACCCCTCCACTTT. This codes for CASRKGTSPLHF.

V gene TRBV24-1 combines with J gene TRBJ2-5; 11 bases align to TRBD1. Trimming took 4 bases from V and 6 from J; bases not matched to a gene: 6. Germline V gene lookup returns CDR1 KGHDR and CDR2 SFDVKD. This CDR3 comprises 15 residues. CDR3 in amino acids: CATSDSGTGGQTQYF. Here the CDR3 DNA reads TGTGCCACCAGTGACTCCGGGACAGGGGGACAGACCCAGTACTTC.

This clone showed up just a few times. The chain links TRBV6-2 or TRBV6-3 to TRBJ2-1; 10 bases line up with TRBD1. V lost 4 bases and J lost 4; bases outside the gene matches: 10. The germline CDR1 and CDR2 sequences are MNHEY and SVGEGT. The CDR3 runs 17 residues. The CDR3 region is CASSSPAGQGSYNEQFF. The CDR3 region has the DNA TGTGCCAGCAGTTCGCCTGCGGGACAGGGGTCATACAATGAGCAGTTCTTC.

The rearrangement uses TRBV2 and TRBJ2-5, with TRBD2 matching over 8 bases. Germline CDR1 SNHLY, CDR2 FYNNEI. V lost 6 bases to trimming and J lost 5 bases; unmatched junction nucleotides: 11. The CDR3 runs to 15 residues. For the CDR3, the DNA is TGTGCCAGCAGAGGGGGACTAGGACCCTCTGAGACCCAGTACTTC. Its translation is CASRGGLGPSETQYF. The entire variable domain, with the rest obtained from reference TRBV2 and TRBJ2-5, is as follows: EPEVTQTPSHQVTQMGQEVILRCVPISNHLYFYWYRQILGQKVEFLVSFYNNEISEKSEIFDDQFSVERPDGSNFTLKIRSTKLEDSAMYFCASRGGLGPSETQYFGPGTRLLVL.

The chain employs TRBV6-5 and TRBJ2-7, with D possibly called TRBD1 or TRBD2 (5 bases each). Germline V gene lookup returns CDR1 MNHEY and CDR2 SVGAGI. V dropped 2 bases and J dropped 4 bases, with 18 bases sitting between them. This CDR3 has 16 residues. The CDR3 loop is CASSYGPRDHGYEQYV. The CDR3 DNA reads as TGTGCCAGCAGTTACGGGCCTCGGGACCACGGTTACGAGCAGTACGTC.

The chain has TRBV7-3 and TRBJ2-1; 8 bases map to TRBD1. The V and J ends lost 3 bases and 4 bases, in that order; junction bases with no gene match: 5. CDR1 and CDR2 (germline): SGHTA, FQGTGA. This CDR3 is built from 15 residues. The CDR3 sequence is CASSFRRQGYNEQFF. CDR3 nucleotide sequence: TGTGCCAGCAGCTTTCGGAGACAGGGGTACAATGAGCAGTTCTTC.